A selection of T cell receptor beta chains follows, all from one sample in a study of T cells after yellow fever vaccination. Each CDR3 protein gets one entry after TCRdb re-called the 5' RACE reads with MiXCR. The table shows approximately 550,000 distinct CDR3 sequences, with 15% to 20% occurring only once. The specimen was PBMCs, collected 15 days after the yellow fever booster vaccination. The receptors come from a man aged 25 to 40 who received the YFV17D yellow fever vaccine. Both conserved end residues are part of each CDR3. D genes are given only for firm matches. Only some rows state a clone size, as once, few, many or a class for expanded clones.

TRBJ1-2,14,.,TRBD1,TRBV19,CASRLGQGAAGYTF,TGTGCCAGTAGATTGGGACAGGGGGCGGCTGGCTACACCTTC
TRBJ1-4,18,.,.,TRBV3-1,CASSHDMRVRTFNEKLFF,TGTGCCAGCAGCCACGACATGAGGGTCCGGACTTTTAATGAAAAACTGTTTTTT
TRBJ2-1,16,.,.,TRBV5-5,CASSGGGHRLVGEQFF,TGTGCCAGCAGCGGTGGTGGGCATCGACTAGTTGGTGAGCAGTTCTTC
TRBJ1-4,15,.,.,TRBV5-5,CASSTHHRAGEKLFF,TGTGCCAGCAGCACGCACCACAGGGCGGGTGAAAAACTGTTTTTT
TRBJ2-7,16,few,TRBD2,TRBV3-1,CASSQDLTSGRYEQYF,TGTGCCAGCAGCCAAGATTTGACTAGCGGGAGATACGAGCAGTACTTC
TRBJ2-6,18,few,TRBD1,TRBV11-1,CASSPRDRVHSGANVLTF,TGTGCCAGCAGCCCTCGCGACAGGGTCCACTCTGGGGCCAACGTCCTGACTTTC
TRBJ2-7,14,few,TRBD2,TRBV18,CASFPPGTNYEQYF,TGTGCCAGCTTTCCCCCCGGGACTAACTACGAGCAGTACTTC
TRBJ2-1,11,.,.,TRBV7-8,CASSSVGSQFF,TGTGCCAGCAGCTCGGTAGGCAGCCAGTTCTTC
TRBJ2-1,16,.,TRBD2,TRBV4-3,CAGSQGGRGYGNEQFF,TGCGCCGGCAGCCAGGGCGGGCGGGGGTATGGGAATGAGCAGTTCTTC
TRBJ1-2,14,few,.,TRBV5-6,CASSAGWGGPGYTF,TGTGCCAGCAGCGCGGGGTGGGGGGGGCCTGGCTACACCTTC
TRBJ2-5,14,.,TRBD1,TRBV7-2,CASSSGTGLETQYF,TGTGCCAGCAGCTCTGGGACAGGCTTAGAGACCCAGTACTTC
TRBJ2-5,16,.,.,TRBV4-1,CASSQSASNPQETQYF,TGCGCCAGCAGCCAGTCTGCGAGCAACCCCCAAGAGACCCAGTACTTC
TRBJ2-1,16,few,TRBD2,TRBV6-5,CASSYGRASGDNEQFF,TGTGCCAGCAGTTACGGTAGGGCTAGCGGTGACAATGAGCAGTTCTTC
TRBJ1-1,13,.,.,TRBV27,CASSLQGRPEAFF,TGTGCCAGCAGTCTTCAGGGTCGACCTGAAGCTTTCTTT
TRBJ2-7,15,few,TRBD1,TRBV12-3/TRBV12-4,CASSWGDRGLNEQYF,TGTGCCAGCAGTTGGGGGGACAGGGGGCTGAACGAGCAGTACTTC
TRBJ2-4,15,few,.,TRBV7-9,CASSLDSGLKNIQYF,TGTGCCAGCAGCTTAGATTCGGGGCTGAAAAACATTCAGTACTTC
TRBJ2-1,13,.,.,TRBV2,CASSGAGGVEQFF,TGTGCCAGCAGTGGTGCTGGGGGAGTTGAGCAGTTCTTC
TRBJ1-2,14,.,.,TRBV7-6,CASSLAYMGEGYTF,TGTGCCAGCAGCTTAGCGTACATGGGTGAGGGCTACACCTTC
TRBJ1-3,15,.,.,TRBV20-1,CSARDSRNGGNTIYF,TGCAGTGCTAGAGATTCAAGAAACGGCGGAAACACCATATATTTT
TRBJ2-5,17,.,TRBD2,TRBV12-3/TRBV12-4,CASSPGVAGGNVETQYF,TGTGCCAGCAGTCCCGGGGTAGCGGGAGGTAATGTAGAGACCCAGTACTTC
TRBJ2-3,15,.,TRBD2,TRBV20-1,CSAPRLAGALDTQYF,TGCAGTGCCCCTAGACTAGCGGGAGCCTTAGATACGCAGTATTTT
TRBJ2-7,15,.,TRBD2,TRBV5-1,CASSLAGLAGDEQYF,TGCGCCAGCAGCTTGGCCGGGCTAGCGGGAGACGAGCAGTACTTC
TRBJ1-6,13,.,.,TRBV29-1,CSAGGSDNSPLHF,TGCAGCGCTGGGGGTTCCGATAATTCACCCCTCCACTTT
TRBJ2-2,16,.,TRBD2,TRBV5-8,CASSWTSGRSTGELFF,TGTGCCAGCAGCTGGACTAGCGGGAGAAGCACCGGGGAGCTGTTTTTT
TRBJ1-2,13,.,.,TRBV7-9,CASSLRGTYGYTF,TGTGCCAGCAGCTTAAGAGGCACCTATGGCTACACCTTC
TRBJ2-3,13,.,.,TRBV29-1,CSVDALGTDTQYF,TGCAGCGTTGACGCGTTGGGCACAGATACGCAGTATTTT
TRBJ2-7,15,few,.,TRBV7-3,CASSETPEPFYEQYF,TGTGCCAGCAGCGAAACTCCAGAGCCCTTCTACGAGCAGTACTTC
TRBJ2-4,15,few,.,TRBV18,CASSPGVVAKNIQYF,TGTGCCAGCTCACCAGGGGTGGTGGCCAAAAACATTCAGTACTTC
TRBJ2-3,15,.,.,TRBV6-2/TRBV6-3,CASSYSMGARDTQYF,TGTGCCAGCAGTTACTCGATGGGGGCGAGAGATACGCAGTATTTT
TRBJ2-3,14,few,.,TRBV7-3,CASSFRVGRDTQYF,TGTGCCAGCAGCTTTCGGGTGGGTCGAGATACGCAGTATTTT
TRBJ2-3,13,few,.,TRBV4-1,CASSQFGTDTQYF,TGCGCCAGCAGCCAGTTCGGCACAGATACGCAGTATTTT
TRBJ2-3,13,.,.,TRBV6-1,CASTHPSTDTQYF,TGTGCCAGCACGCACCCCAGCACAGATACGCAGTATTTT
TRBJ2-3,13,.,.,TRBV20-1,CSARTGATDTQYF,TGCAGTGCTAGAACCGGAGCGACAGATACGCAGTATTTT
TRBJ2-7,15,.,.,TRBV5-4,CASSLGASLKYEQYF,TGTGCCAGCAGCTTAGGGGCTAGCCTAAAATACGAGCAGTACTTC
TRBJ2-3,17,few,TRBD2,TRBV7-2,CASSLASGRAIPDTQYF,TGTGCCAGCAGCTTAGCATCCGGGAGGGCCATCCCAGATACGCAGTATTTT
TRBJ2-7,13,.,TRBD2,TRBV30,CAYVAGVAREQYF,TGTGCCTACGTCGCGGGAGTGGCGCGCGAGCAGTACTTC
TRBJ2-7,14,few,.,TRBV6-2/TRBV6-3,CASRKMRSSYEQYF,TGTGCCAGCAGAAAGATGCGTAGCTCCTACGAGCAGTACTTC
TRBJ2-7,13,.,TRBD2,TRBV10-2,CASSEETSVEQYF,TGCGCCAGCAGTGAGGAGACTAGCGTCGAGCAGTACTTC
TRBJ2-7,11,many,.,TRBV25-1,CASSEFYEQYF,TGTGCCAGCAGTGAGTTCTACGAGCAGTACTTC
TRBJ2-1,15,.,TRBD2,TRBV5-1,CASSLRLAGDLGQFF,TGCGCCAGCAGCTTACGGCTAGCGGGAGATCTTGGGCAGTTCTTC
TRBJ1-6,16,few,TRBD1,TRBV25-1,CASSDDRGGHYSPLHF,TGTGCCAGCAGTGATGACAGGGGAGGGCATTACTCACCCCTCCACTTT
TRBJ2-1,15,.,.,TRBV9,CASSVAPDSFNEQFF,TGTGCCAGCAGCGTAGCCCCGGACAGTTTTAATGAGCAGTTCTTC
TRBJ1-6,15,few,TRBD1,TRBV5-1,CASSLGGQGISPLHF,TGCGCCAGCAGCCTGGGGGGACAGGGTATTTCACCCCTCCACTTT
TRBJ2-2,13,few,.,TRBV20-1,CSARVVLPGELFF,TGCAGTGCTAGAGTGGTTTTGCCCGGGGAGCTGTTTTTT
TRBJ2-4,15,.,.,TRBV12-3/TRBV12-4,CASSLLVDSENIQYF,TGTGCCAGCAGTTTGTTAGTAGACTCGGAAAACATTCAGTACTTC
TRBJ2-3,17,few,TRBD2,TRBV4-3,CASSQDLGGRVTDTQYF,TGCGCCAGCAGCCAAGATCTAGGCGGGAGGGTAACAGATACGCAGTATTTT
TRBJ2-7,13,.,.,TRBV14,CASSLPAGIEQYF,TGTGCCAGCAGCCTCCCGGCCGGGATCGAGCAGTACTTC
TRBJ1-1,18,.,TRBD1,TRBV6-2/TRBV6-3,CASSYFTDPGGAGTEAFF,TGTGCCAGCAGTTACTTTACGGACCCAGGGGGCGCGGGGACTGAAGCTTTCTTT